Listed here are 26 T cell receptor beta chains from one sample, sequenced in a study of molecular identifiers for immune sequencing clone quantification. TCRdb independently ran MiXCR on the PCR reads; one entry per CDR3 protein. The sample includes some 590,000 distinct CDR3 sequences, about 25% of them seen just once. Source material: naive CD8+ T cells from blood, with Jurkat cell RNA spiked in. Subset in this sample: FACS-sorted CD8+CD4-CCR7+CD45RA+ naive T cells. The receptors originated from a human donor in good health. Some libraries in this study had Jurkat cell RNA spiked in.

This clonotype was seen many times. The chain has TRBV14 and TRBJ2-3, with D unresolved. The V gene lost 4 bases and the J gene lost 5 bases, with 10 bases spanning the gap. The length of the CDR3 is 13 residues. In germline, CDR1 is SGHDN, CDR2 FVKESK. The CDR3 loop is CASSPNWGDTQYF. As DNA, the CDR3 is TGTGCCAGCAGCCCTAATTGGGGAGATACGCAGTATTTT.

In its sample, this clonotype was seen a few times. The chain recombines TRBV5-1 with TRBJ2-1; 10 nucleotides agree with TRBD1. Germline assignment: CDR1 SGHRS and CDR2 YFSETQ. With V trimmed by 2 bases and J by 5 bases, 7 bases remained unmatched. The CDR3 has 16 residues. The CDR3 loop reads CASSFPRDRGDNEQFF. The DNA of the CDR3 is TGCGCCAGCAGCTTCCCCCGGGACAGGGGTGACAATGAGCAGTTCTTC.

In regard to this clonotype: This may be a read error, as it is one base from a much larger clone. The rearrangement links TRBV28 to TRBJ2-1, with 9 bases matching TRBD1. The CDR3 has 16 residues. Per germline, CDR1 MDHEN and CDR2 SYDVKM. Trimming took 3 bases from V and 9 from J; bases not matched to a gene: 12. Here the CDR3 reads CASSFRDREPLGEQFF. CDR3 DNA sequence: TGTGCCAGCAGTTTTAGGGACAGGGAGCCTCTCGGTGAGCAGTTCTTC.

A remark on this clonotype: This may arise from a read error, as a much more abundant clone is one base away. This sequence joins TRBV4-3 and TRBJ2-3; D remains ambiguous. The CDR3 sequence is 16 residues long. Germline values: CDR1 LGHNA, CDR2 YSLEER. V was trimmed by 1 base and J by 3 bases, leaving 14 bases between them. CDR3 in amino acids: CASSQGSVYLTDTQYF. CDR3 nucleotides: TGCGCCAGCAGCCAAGGTTCAGTGTATTTGACAGATACGCAGTATTTT.

On this clonotype: The junction differs from germline at one of its ends, possibly a read error. The genes are TRBV7-7 and TRBJ2-3; TRBD2 matches 13 bases. This CDR3 contains 16 residues. CDR1 and CDR2 (germline): SSHAT, FNYEAQ (reference sequence). CDR3 coding DNA: TGTGCTAGCAGCTCCGGGACTAGCGGGGATACAGATACGCAGTATTTT. Its translation: CASSSGTSGDTDTQYF.

This clonotype was counted between two and nine times. V usage is TRBV6-5 and J usage is TRBJ2-7; 9 positions match TRBD2. Germline values: CDR1 MNHEY, CDR2 SVGAGI. The trim removed 5 bases at V and 4 bases at J, leaving 9 bases unmatched. This CDR3 has 15 residues. As DNA, the CDR3 is TGTGCCAGCAGTGGCCCTGGCGGGAGGGCGTACGAGCAGTACTTC. This codes for CASSGPGGRAYEQYF.

This clonotype was detected many times. A much larger clone differs from this one at a single base, so this may be a read error. The chain carries TRBV12-3 or TRBV12-4 and TRBJ2-7; maybe TRBD1 (6 bases). The CDR3 has 13 amino acids. V was pared by 4 bases and J by 2 bases, with 9 bases between. CDR3 amino acids: CASSSGHAYEQYF. Written as DNA, the CDR3 is TGTGCCAGCAGTTCGGGACATGCCTACGAGCAGTACTTC.

This clonotype was seen only a few times. The gene calls are TRBV5-1 and TRBJ2-7; TRBD1 aligns across 9 bases. The CDR3 is 14 amino acids. CDR1 is SGHRS, CDR2 YFSETQ, per germline. The junction had 9 bases not matched to a gene; V was cut back by 6 bases and J by 5 bases. The CDR3 reads CASTVTGTGNEQYF. The CDR3 nucleotides are TGCGCCAGCACCGTAACCGGGACAGGGAACGAGCAGTACTTC.

This clonotype was found many times. The CDR3 loop is CASSSMRGGNLPVNTEAFF. The DNA for the CDR3 is TGTGCCAGCAGCTCAATGAGAGGGGGCAATTTACCGGTGAACACTGAAGCTTTCTTT. The chain couples TRBV7-9 to TRBJ1-1; 7 bases fit TRBD1. Germline CDR1 reads SEHNR; CDR2 reads FQNEAQ (reference sequence). With 4 bases clipped from V and 0 bases from J, the junction kept 17 bases outside the gene matches. This CDR3 comprises 19 residues.

This clonotype was observed many times. Written as DNA, the CDR3 is TGTGCCAGCAGTTTCACAGGGTGGGGCACTGAAGCTTTCTTT. As protein: CASSFTGWGTEAFF. The V and J genes are TRBV12-3 or TRBV12-4 and TRBJ1-1, with D perhaps matching TRBD1 (6 bases). Trimming removed 3 bases from V and 4 bases from J, with 12 bases in between. This CDR3 has 14 residues.

Comment on this clonotype: A read error may be the cause here, since a much bigger clone is one base away. The chain recombines TRBV6-5 with TRBJ1-1; D call uncertain. The CDR3 extends over 14 amino acids. Germline CDR1 and CDR2: MNHEY and SVGAGI. CDR3 in amino acids: CASSRVVGQIEASF. CDR3 nucleotide sequence: TGTGCCAGCAGTCGTGTTGTGGGTCAAATTGAAGCTTCCTTT.

This clonotype was seen at least ten times. CDR3 in amino acids: CASSLAGGVEGTYEQYF. CDR3 nucleotides: TGTGCCAGCAGCTTAGCCGGTGGGGTAGAAGGGACCTACGAGCAGTACTTC. The chain combines TRBV7-9 with TRBJ2-7; D unresolved. The germline CDR1 and CDR2 sequences are SEHNR and FQNEAQ (reference sequence). This CDR3 spans 17 amino acids. The V end was cut by 0 bases, the J end by 2 bases, with 17 bases between. Drawing the rest from reference TRBV7-9 and TRBJ2-7, the complete variable domain is DTGVSQNPRHKITKRGQNVTFRCDPISEHNRLYWYRQTLGQGPEFLTYFQNEAQLEKSRLLSDRFSAERPKGSFSTLEIQRTEQGDSAMYLCASSLAGGVEGTYEQYFGPGTRLTVT.

The J gene is TRBJ2-1, the V gene TRBV29-1; 7 bases are shared with TRBD2. J was trimmed by 5 bases and V by 6 bases; bases with no gene match: 10. From germline, CDR1 is SQVTM and CDR2 ANQGSEA. This CDR3 is built from 14 residues. The DNA of the CDR3 is TGCAGCGTCGGGTCGGGGGGAGACAACAATGAGCAGTTCTTC. Its translation is CSVGSGGDNNEQFF.

To note about this clonotype: A much more abundant neighbour one base away suggests this may be a read error. The chain combines TRBV24-1 with TRBJ2-3; D is perhaps TRBD1 or TRBD2 (6 bases each). V lost 3 bases and J lost 4, with 13 bases in between. The CDR3 extends over 15 amino acids. CDR1 and CDR2 from the germline V gene are KGHDR and SFDVKD. CDR3 sequence: CATSDPPGGSDTQYF. The DNA of the CDR3 is TGTGCCACCAGTGATCCGCCCGGGGGCTCAGATACGCAGTATTTT.

This chain joins TRBV2 and TRBJ2-5, with D unclear. The CDR3 spans 16 residues. CDR1 SNHLY and CDR2 FYNNEI come from the germline V gene. V lost 7 bases and J lost 4, with 22 bases in between. The CDR3, as DNA: TGTGCCAGCATTCCCCCTTTTTCAGAGATGATAGAGACCCAGTACTTC. Translated: CASIPPFSEMIETQYF.

This clonotype was seen repeatedly, ten times or more. The V and J genes are TRBV10-2 and TRBJ2-5, with D possibly being TRBD1 (6 bases). The CDR3 runs to 15 residues. Germline CDR1 reads WSHSY; CDR2 reads SAAADI. Trimming removed 2 bases at V and 4 bases at J, with 14 bases between. The CDR3 DNA follows: TGCGCCAGCAGTGAGAGAGATTCAGGGGCAGAGACCCAGTACTTC. Translation gives CASSERDSGAETQYF.

This rearrangement joins TRBV21-1 to TRBJ2-7. TRBV21-1 is noted as a pseudogene. The CDR3 covers 12 residues. CDR3: CASSKPAYEQYF. CDR3 sequence (DNA): TGTGCCAGCAGCAAACCAGCCTACGAGCAGTACTTC.

This clonotype was detected only a few times. The chain recombines TRBV20-1 with TRBJ2-7; no reliable D call. This CDR3 comprises 15 residues. Germline loops: CDR1 DFQATT, CDR2 SNEGSKA (reference sequence). Trimming stripped 6 bases from V and 1 base from J, with 19 bases between. CDR3 nucleotide sequence: TGCAGTGCACTCCGGGCCCAAGATGTGTCCTACGAGCAGTACTTC. Protein product: CSALRAQDVSYEQYF.

This clonotype was counted many times. The genes are TRBV6-5 and TRBJ2-7, with 9 bases fitting TRBD2. CDR3 length: 14 residues. J was trimmed by 5 bases and V by 5 bases; bases with no gene match: 7. Germline V gene data show CDR1 as MNHEY and CDR2 as SVGAGI. In nucleotides, the CDR3 is TGTGCCAGCAGTCCGGCTAGCGGGATAAACGAGCAGTACTTC. Residues: CASSPASGINEQYF.

A few counts support this clonotype. The chain recombines TRBV30 with TRBJ1-1; 9 positions match TRBD1. Unmatched junction bases numbered 5, after V lost 3 bases and J lost 6 bases. The germline gives CDR1 GTSNPN, CDR2 SVGIG (reference sequence). The CDR3 spans 13 residues. CDR3: CAWSPGQGSEAFF. DNA for the CDR3: TGTGCCTGGAGCCCGGGACAGGGATCTGAAGCTTTCTTT. The variable domain in full, completed from reference TRBV30 and TRBJ1-1, reads SQTIHQWPATLVQPVGSPLSLECTVEGTSNPNLYWYRQAAGRGLQLLFYSVGIGQISSEVPQNLSASRPQDRQFILSSKKLLLSDSGFYLCAWSPGQGSEAFFGQGTRLTVV.

The CDR3 reads CASSLDGGGAPETQYF. DNA for the CDR3: TGCGCCAGCAGCTTGGATGGCGGGGGGGCCCCAGAGACCCAGTACTTC. V gene TRBV5-1 combines with J gene TRBJ2-5; 9 nucleotides align to TRBD2. After removal of 0 bases from V and 4 bases from J, the junction contained 7 bases not matched to a gene. Germline values: CDR1 SGHRS, CDR2 YFSETQ. The CDR3 contains 16 residues.

This clonotype showed up many times. The rearrangement uses TRBV20-1 and TRBJ1-1; 7 nucleotides agree with TRBD1. This CDR3 is 16 amino acids long. Germline CDR1 reads DFQATT; CDR2 reads SNEGSKA (reference sequence). The trim removed 0 bases at V and 0 bases at J, leaving 7 bases unmatched. The CDR3, as DNA: TGCAGTGCTAGAGAGAACTGGGACAGATTGAACACTGAAGCTTTCTTT. It is translated as CSARENWDRLNTEAFF.

This chain joins TRBV20-1 and TRBJ2-7; a weak D match, TRBD2 (6 bases). The germline V gene encodes CDR1 DFQATT and CDR2 SNEGSKA (reference sequence). The V gene lost 5 bases and the J gene lost 3 bases, with 17 bases spanning the gap. The CDR3 extends over 14 amino acids. The CDR3, as DNA: TGCAGTGCTGGAACCAGGGACTCCTTCTACGAGCAGTACTTC. It codes for CSAGTRDSFYEQYF.

The genes are TRBV4-3 and TRBJ2-1, with 7 positions matching TRBD1. Unmatched junction bases numbered 11, after V lost 0 bases and J lost 3 bases. The germline V gene has CDR1 LGHNA and CDR2 YSLEER. The CDR3 is 18 amino acids. As DNA, the CDR3 is TGCGCCAGCAGCCAAGATCGGAGATTGGGACAGCGCTACAATGAGCAGTTCTTC. Translating it yields CASSQDRRLGQRYNEQFF.

With regard to this clonotype: Possible read error: a much larger clone is one base away. The chain has TRBV7-2 and TRBJ2-7; D not resolved. This CDR3 contains 13 residues. Germline assignment: CDR1 SGHTA and CDR2 FQGNSA. The CDR3 loop is CASSLPPRSEQHF. Here the CDR3 DNA reads TGTGCCAGCAGCTTACCCCCCCGATCTGAGCAGCACTTC.

With respect to this clonotype: With a much larger clone just one base away, this may be a read error. The chain combines TRBV12-3 or TRBV12-4 with TRBJ1-1, with a tentative D call TRBD1 (5 bases). This CDR3 region has 13 residues. DNA for the CDR3: TGTGCCCGCAGTTTGCAGGGCCGAGATGAAGCTTTCTTT. Translated: CARSLQGRDEAFF.